This entry lists 5 T cell receptor beta chains sequenced from one sample in a study of cytomegalovirus exposure and HLA in healthy donors (dated by TCRdb to about 2017). The library was produced with the immunoSEQ multiplex PCR assay. The multiplex PCR relied on a mix of 60 forward primers for TCR Vbeta segments and 13 reverse primers for TCR Jbeta segments. Sourced from immuneACCESS, this table was stored by TCRdb with only in-frame sequences that have V and J called. A share of the clones is absent; for the studies checked, an unresolved V gene accounts for under half, and the remainder has no known explanation. For this sample there are about 94,000 clones; roughly three fifths appear just once. The ten top clones hold 3.9% of the sample. Sequenced input: PBMCs. Every receptor here comes from a man under 40 in good health and CMV-seronegative.

The V and J genes are TRBV5-6 and TRBJ2-7; possible D gene TRBD2, 5 bases. CDR3 length equals 15 residues. The germline CDR1 and CDR2 sequences are SGHDT and YYEEEE. V was cut by 5 bases and J by 3 bases, with 18 bases left in between. CDR3 DNA: TGTGCCAGCAGGGCCCTTCTGAGAGAGGGCTACGAGCAGTACTTC. Encoded protein: CASRALLREGYEQYF. Based on the CDR3 plus reference TRBV5-6 and TRBJ2-7, the full variable domain is DAGVTQSPTHLIKTRGQQVTLRCSPKSGHDTVSWYQQALGQGPQFIFQYYEEEERQRGNFPDRFSGHQFPNYSSELNVNALLLGDSALYLCASRALLREGYEQYFGPGTRLTVT.

This chain joins TRBV28 and TRBJ2-3, with 8 bases fitting TRBD2. The CDR3 loop spans 18 amino acids. CDR1 and CDR2 (germline): MDHEN, SYDVKM. J was trimmed by 4 bases and V by 0 bases; bases with no gene match: 12. The CDR3 DNA is TGTGCCAGCAGTTTATGGGGGGGGACTAGAATTATCCCAGATACGCAGTATTTT. Translating gives CASSLWGGTRIIPDTQYF.

This clone has a single count. V gene TRBV10-3 combines with J gene TRBJ2-7; TRBD1 matches at 9 bases. Germline assignment: CDR1 ENHRY and CDR2 SYGVKD. The V gene end was trimmed by 7 bases and the J gene end by 1 base; junction bases not matched to a gene: 8. CDR3 length: 15 residues. Here the CDR3 DNA reads TGTGCCATCAATAAACCGGGACAGGGATCCTACGAGCAGTACTTC. Translated, it gives CAINKPGQGSYEQYF.

The J gene is TRBJ2-5, the V gene TRBV11-2; D ambiguous. The DNA matches TRBJ2-7 better at its end, which makes the J call doubtful. This CDR3 region has 14 residues. CDR1 is SGHAT, CDR2 FQNNGV, per germline. CDR3 bases: TGTGCCAGCAGCCTCACGGTGGAACACTACGAGCAGTACTTC. This encodes CASSLTVEHYEQYF.

This clone was counted between two and nine times. V and J are TRBV27 and TRBJ2-3, with 11 bases fitting TRBD2. This CDR3 spans 15 amino acids. J was trimmed by 4 bases and V by 6 bases; bases with no gene match: 6. The V gene's germline CDR1 is MNHEY and CDR2 SMNVEV (reference sequence). The CDR3 sequence is CASRPLAGVPDTQYF. CDR3 bases: TGTGCCAGCAGACCACTAGCGGGAGTCCCAGATACGCAGTATTTT.